This T cell receptor beta chain was sequenced in a study of technical replicates of blood from a few donors. Germline loops: CDR1 SNHLY, CDR2 FYNNEI. V shed 7 bases and J shed 3 bases, with 7 bases lying between them. This CDR3 region has 13 residues. Data came from immunoSEQ multiplex PCR; TCRdb stores just in-frame clones and leaves some out. The repertoire includes about 74,000 clones, 95% of them detected once, and approximately 0.26% sits in the top ten. The chain employs TRBV2 and TRBJ2-6; unclear D gene. Material: T cells isolated from PBMCs. This TCR derives from a human donor in good health. The CDR3 spells CASKAFGANVLTF. In DNA, the CDR3 is TGTGCCAGCAAAGCATTTGGGGCCAACGTCCTGACTTTC.